Below, 21 T cell receptor beta chains from the same sample are listed, as sequenced in a study of T cells in narcolepsy (dated 2018 in TCRdb). The library was made by the immunoSEQ multiplex PCR assay. In its TCRdb copy, this immuneACCESS table keeps in-frame sequences only and misses some clones. Where compared with another copy, unresolved V genes explain less than half of these, and the others have no known cause. The sample yields some 32,000 clones; around three quarters were counted once. Of the sample, around 3.7% falls within the top ten clones. Material for sequencing was memory (CD45RA-) CD4+ T cells from blood. Per the publication, the cell subset or site label means: memory T cells sorted ex vivo from peripheral blood. The source of these receptors is a human donor in good health.

The V gene is TRBV5-1, the J gene TRBJ1-3, with a weak D call TRBD1 (5 bases). CDR1 and CDR2 (germline): SGHRS, YFSETQ. With 2 bases removed from V and 6 bases from J, the gap between germline ends came to 21 bases. The CDR3 runs to 17 residues. The CDR3 DNA reads as TGCGCCAGCAGCTTCGGCCAGGGAGGATCCGCGCCAAACACCATATATTTT. Translated, it gives CASSFGQGGSAPNTIYF.

The rearrangement uses TRBV6-5 and TRBJ1-1, with D uncertain. This CDR3 spans 12 amino acids. Germline V gene sequence: CDR1 MNHEY, CDR2 SVGAGI. V dropped 6 bases and J dropped 1 base, with 6 bases sitting between them. The CDR3 DNA is TGTGCCAGCAGCCGACAGAACACTGAAGCTTTCTTT. It is translated as CASSRQNTEAFF.

CDR3: CASSDKGWGYTF. CDR3 nucleotide sequence: TGTGCCAGCAGTGACAAGGGCTGGGGCTACACCTTC. The gene calls are TRBV25-1 and TRBJ1-2; D call uncertain. CDR3 size: 12 residues. Between the trimmed V and J ends, which lost 3 bases and 8 bases, there was a span of 10 bases. The germline CDR1 and CDR2 sequences are MGHDK and SYGVNS.

This chain connects TRBV7-8 to TRBJ2-7, with 10 bases aligning to TRBD1. This CDR3 spans 16 amino acids. V was pared by 0 bases and J by 3 bases, with 5 bases of the junction left unmatched. Germline CDR1 and CDR2: SGHVS and FQNEAQ. The CDR3 here is CASSLAKTGGSYEQYF. Here the CDR3 DNA reads TGTGCCAGCAGCTTAGCCAAGACAGGGGGCAGCTACGAGCAGTACTTC. The full variable domain, rest sourced from reference TRBV7-8 and TRBJ2-7, is GAGVSQSPRYKVAKRGQDVALRCDPISGHVSLFWYQQALGQGPEFLTYFQNEAQLDKSGLPSDRFFAERPEGSVSTLKIQRTQQEDSAVYLCASSLAKTGGSYEQYFGPGTRLTVT.

Notes on this clone: The sample contains more than one DNA sequence encoding this CDR3. This rearrangement joins TRBV14 to TRBJ1-2; D gene ambiguous. CDR3 size: 12 residues. V gave up 0 bases and J gave up 8 bases, with 7 bases separating them. Germline CDR1 is SGHDN and CDR2 is FVKESK. CDR3 residues: CASSQDRLGYTF. The CDR3, as DNA: TGTGCCAGCAGCCAAGATCGGCTAGGCTACACCTTC.

This clone has a single count. This chain links TRBV19 with TRBJ1-1; maybe TRBD1 (5 bases). Germline lookup yields CDR1 LNHDA and CDR2 SQIVND (reference sequence). This CDR3 contains 14 residues. Trimming left V 10 bases short and J 7 bases short, with 22 bases between. CDR3 sequence: CATLQNRGVGEAFF. DNA for the CDR3: TGTGCCACACTCCAAAACCGGGGGGTAGGTGAAGCTTTCTTT.

This clone turned up a few times. This chain joins TRBV18 and TRBJ2-7; 8 nucleotides agree with TRBD1. V gave up 4 bases and J gave up 3 bases; unmatched junction bases: 5. The germline gives CDR1 KGHSH, CDR2 LQKENI. The CDR3 spans 14 residues. CDR3 nucleotide sequence: TGTGCCAGCTCACAGAGGACAGGGATCTACGAGCAGTACTTC. This codes for CASSQRTGIYEQYF.

The genes are TRBV10-3 and TRBJ2-1; 7 positions agree with TRBD2. Germline V CDR1 and CDR2: ENHRY, SYGVKD. CDR3 size: 16 residues. V gave up 3 bases and J gave up 9 bases; unmatched junction bases: 14. The CDR3 is CAISERGRAEFFEQFF. CDR3 coding DNA: TGTGCCATCAGTGAACGAGGGAGGGCCGAATTTTTTGAGCAGTTCTTC.

The sample holds a few counts of this clone. The rearrangement uses TRBV6-1 and TRBJ1-2, with D possibly being TRBD1 (5 bases). Trimming left V 5 bases short and J 8 bases short, with 12 bases between. CDR3 size: 12 residues. CDR1 is MNHNS, CDR2 SASEGT, per germline. The CDR3: CASSPGEGGYTF. The CDR3 coding sequence is TGTGCCAGCAGTCCCGGGGAGGGGGGCTACACCTTC.

V gene TRBV10-3 combines with J gene TRBJ1-4; D gene unclear. Per germline, CDR1 ENHRY and CDR2 SYGVKD. This CDR3 is built from 15 residues. V lost 0 bases to trimming and J lost 7 bases, with 12 bases between them. This CDR3 is CAISESEGRTEKLFF. The CDR3 coding sequence is TGTGCCATCAGTGAGTCGGAAGGTCGGACTGAAAAACTGTTTTTT.

The gene calls are TRBV19 and TRBJ1-2; D gene uncertain. Germline V CDR1 and CDR2: LNHDA, SQIVND (reference sequence). The ends were cut back, 1 base at V and 3 bases at J, with 6 bases in the middle. The CDR3 runs to 13 residues. The CDR3 loop reads CASSIVAYYGYTF. Written as DNA, the CDR3 is TGTGCCAGTAGTATAGTGGCATACTATGGCTACACCTTC.

The chain recombines TRBV6-1 with TRBJ1-5; D ambiguous. This CDR3 is 13 amino acids long. Per germline, CDR1 MNHNS and CDR2 SASEGT. V was pared by 3 bases and J by 2 bases, with 5 bases between. The chain's CDR3 is CASSESGNQPQHF. DNA of the CDR3: TGTGCCAGCAGTGAGTCAGGCAATCAGCCCCAGCATTTT.

This clone was counted between two and nine times. This rearrangement joins TRBV7-9 to TRBJ2-3; no definite D call. Between the trimmed V and J ends, which lost 3 bases and 2 bases, there was a span of 6 bases. Germline values: CDR1 SEHNR, CDR2 FQNEAQ (reference sequence). The CDR3 has 13 amino acids. The DNA of the CDR3 is TGTGCCAGCAGCTTGGTCGTCACAGATACGCAGTATTTT. Its translation: CASSLVVTDTQYF.

The rearrangement joins TRBV5-4 to TRBJ2-5; tentatively, D is TRBD2 (5 bases). The CDR3 spans 16 residues. V lost 1 base and J 5 bases, leaving 18 bases between the germline ends. Germline CDR1 reads SGHNT; CDR2 reads YYREEE (reference sequence). Written as DNA, the CDR3 is TGTGCCAGCAGCTTGTTAATTCGGATCCCGGGGGAGACCCAGTACTTC. Translated, it gives CASSLLIRIPGETQYF.

This clone was picked up a small number of times. V and J are TRBV7-3 and TRBJ2-2; weak D call: TRBD2 (5 bases). Germline V CDR1 and CDR2: SGHTA, FQGTGA. Trimming shortened V by 5 bases and J by 2 bases, and 9 bases separated the two germline ends. CDR3 length: 14 amino acids. This CDR3 reads CASSQSGNTGELFF. The CDR3, as DNA: TGTGCCAGCAGCCAGTCGGGAAACACCGGGGAGCTGTTTTTT.

V gene TRBV5-1 combines with J gene TRBJ1-2, with D uncertain. Germline assignment: CDR1 SGHRS and CDR2 YFSETQ. V lost 1 base to trimming and J lost 8 bases, with 12 bases between them. The CDR3 runs 13 residues. The CDR3 reads CASSLRRERGYTF. The CDR3 region has the DNA TGCGCCAGCAGCTTGAGAAGGGAGCGAGGCTACACCTTC.

This clone was seen more than once but under ten times. The chain couples TRBV21-1 to TRBJ2-5. TRBV21-1 is labeled a pseudogene. This CDR3 comprises 16 residues. CDR3 sequence reads: CASSKDIGARQETQYF. Here the CDR3 DNA reads TGTGCCAGCAGCAAAGACATCGGGGCGAGACAAGAGACCCAGTACTTC.

The chain employs TRBV11-2 and TRBJ2-3; D call uncertain. The germline V and J ends were trimmed by 0 bases and 0 bases, with 7 bases remaining between them. CDR1 and CDR2 (germline): SGHAT, FQNNGV. CDR3 length: 15 residues. In DNA, the CDR3 is TGTGCCAGCAGCTTAGAGGTTATAAGCACAGATACGCAGTATTTT. It is translated as CASSLEVISTDTQYF.

The chain links TRBV6-1 to TRBJ1-2; no reliable D call. This CDR3 region has 14 residues. Trimming left V 6 bases short and J 4 bases short, with 15 bases between. Germline values: CDR1 MNHNS, CDR2 SASEGT. The CDR3 DNA sequence: TGTGCCAGCAGACGGACTGAGGGTCCCTATGGCTACACCTTC. Its translation: CASRRTEGPYGYTF.

This clone was detected only once. This chain uses TRBV28 with TRBJ1-5; a possible D gene is TRBD1 (5 bases). V was trimmed by 7 bases and J by 4 bases, leaving 17 bases between them. CDR1 is MDHEN, CDR2 SYDVKM, per germline. The CDR3 length is 15 residues. The CDR3 DNA reads TGTGCCAGCATGGTTCAGGGACTCATGAATCAGCCCCAGCATTTT. It codes for CASMVQGLMNQPQHF.

The V call is TRBV2, the J call TRBJ2-7, with unresolved D. The length of the CDR3 is 11 residues. Trimming removed 7 bases from V and 0 bases from J, with 4 bases in between. Germline CDR1 and CDR2: SNHLY and FYNNEI. In DNA form, the CDR3 reads TGTGCCAGCACTACCTCCTACGAGCAGTACTTC. This gives the protein CASTTSYEQYF.